The text below deals with one TCR beta chain. Its antigen is not known. This entry belongs to a study of cytomegalovirus exposure and HLA in healthy donors. In the study overall: When 398 donors were genotyped, over 80% of them were found to fall in the Caucasian-associated ancestry cluster. Study findings and constraints: V segments that were indistinguishable, TRBV6-2 and TRBV6-3 among them, were omitted from analysis. Associated with cytomegalovirus, according to the listing, were some 180 TCR beta chains.

Regarding donors, all were healthy bone marrow donors. CDR1 is MNHEY and CDR2 is SVGAGI in the germline V gene. Trimming cost V 0 bases and J 8 bases, with 10 bases left between them. The CDR3 extends over 13 amino acids. The PCR was carried out with 60 Vbeta primers and 13 Jbeta primers. Generated by immunoSEQ multiplex PCR, the TCRdb table keeps only in-frame clones and is missing some. The sample holds more than 40,000 clones. The sequenced material came from PBMCs. J is TRBJ1-1 and V is TRBV6-5; perhaps TRBD1 as D (5 bases). This sequence was found in a woman in her forties in good health and CMV-seronegative. The CDR3: CASSYSRGFEAFF. The CDR3, as DNA: TGTGCCAGCAGTTACTCGCGGGGGTTCGAAGCTTTCTTT.